Listed below are T cell receptor beta chains from one sample, sequenced in a study of CD8+ T cells in alopecia areata. The assay was immunoSEQ multiplex PCR, and TCRdb's table has in-frame clones only and misses some. The data show 100,000 to 150,000 clones, approximately 60% seen once. The source was CD4+ T cells sorted from blood, collected at week 4, from a patient treated with tofacitinib. These receptors originate from a human donor with alopecia areata. Both conserved end residues are part of each CDR3. A D gene is named only where the DNA matches it firmly. Only some rows state a clone size, as once, few, many or a class for expanded clones.

>TRBV7-8|NA|TRBJ2-2|NA
TGTGCCAGCAGCTTAGTGTTGGACCCCGGGGAGCTGTTTTTT
CASSLVLDPGELFF
>TRBV10-3|NA|TRBJ1-5|few
TGTGCCACCGCGCCTCAAACGGACCAGCCCCAGCATTTT
CATAPQTDQPQHF
>TRBV6-1|TRBD2|TRBJ2-1|few
TGTGCCAGCTATAGGACTAGCACGTTGAGGAATGAGCAGTTCTTC
CASYRTSTLRNEQFF
>TRBV7-2|NA|TRBJ2-5|NA
TGTGCCAGCAGCCCCCGGGAGGAGACCCAGTACTTC
CASSPREETQYF
>TRBV4-3|TRBD2|TRBJ2-1|NA
TGCGCCAGCAGCCTCGGACTAGCGTGGAATGAGCAGTTCTTC
CASSLGLAWNEQFF
>TRBV5-1|NA|TRBJ2-7|once
TGCGCCAGCAGCTCCGGGGATAGCGGCTACGAGCAGTACTTC
CASSSGDSGYEQYF
>TRBV30|NA|TRBJ1-1|once
TGTGCCTGGAGGGTCGCCGCTGGGGGAGGAGGCACTGAAGCTTTCTTT
CAWRVAAGGGGTEAFF
>TRBV2|NA|TRBJ2-2|NA
TGTGCCAGCAGTGAATCGCAGCTGTTTTTT
CASSESQLFF
>TRBV30|TRBD1|TRBJ1-4|NA
TGTGCCTGGAGTACAGGGGCCTTTAATGAAAAACTGTTTTTT
CAWSTGAFNEKLFF
>TRBV7-2|NA|TRBJ2-5|NA
TGTGCCAGCAGCTTCGGACCCGGCCAAGAGACCCAGTACTTC
CASSFGPGQETQYF
>TRBV2|NA|TRBJ2-7|NA
TGTGCCAGCAGTGAAGGACCTGATTTGGTTTACGAGCAGTACTTC
CASSEGPDLVYEQYF
>TRBV5-6|NA|TRBJ2-3|NA
TGTGCCAGCAGCCCCTGGCAGAGCACAGATACGCAGTATTTT
CASSPWQSTDTQYF
>TRBV30|NA|TRBJ2-5|NA
TGTGCCTGGAGTAGGGGAGAACAAGAGACCCAGTACTTC
CAWSRGEQETQYF
>TRBV18|TRBD1|TRBJ2-1|NA
TGTGCCAGCTCACCCGACAGGGCCTCTGTGAGGGAGCAGTTCTTC
CASSPDRASVREQFF
>TRBV5-1|NA|TRBJ1-4|few
TGCGCCAGCAGCTTGCGGAGCCAGCCTAATGAAAAACTGTTTTTT
CASSLRSQPNEKLFF
>TRBV9|TRBD1|TRBJ2-5|NA
TGTGCCAGCAGCACCTCACCGGGACAGGGAGAGACCCAGTACTTC
CASSTSPGQGETQYF
>TRBV7-9|TRBD1|TRBJ1-2|NA
TGTGCCAGCAGCGCTCCGGGACAGGGACTCTATGGCTACACCTTC
CASSAPGQGLYGYTF
>TRBV7-2|NA|TRBJ2-1|NA
TGTGCCAGCAGCGATACCCAGAGCCGGACCTACAATGAGCAGTTCTTC
CASSDTQSRTYNEQFF
>TRBV6-5|TRBD2|TRBJ2-3|NA
TGTGCCAGCAGCTTAGCGGGGGCTGATACGCAGTATTTT
CASSLAGADTQYF
>TRBV4-1|NA|TRBJ2-7|NA
TGCGCCAGCAGCCAAGCGTCGAGACTAGAATACGAGCAGTACTTC
CASSQASRLEYEQYF
>TRBV27|NA|TRBJ1-6|few
TGTGCCAGCAGTCGGGGATATAATTCACCCCTCCACTTT
CASSRGYNSPLHF
>TRBV29-1|NA|TRBJ2-3|NA
TGCAGCGTTGAAGATCGGCAGCTGGGCACAGATACGCAGTATTTT
CSVEDRQLGTDTQYF
>TRBV29-1|NA|TRBJ2-3|NA
TGCAGCGTTGGGGTGGGGGCTGTAACAGATACGCAGTATTTT
CSVGVGAVTDTQYF
>TRBV5-1|NA|TRBJ2-3|NA
TGCGCCAGCAGCTTTAGAACGGCAGATACGCAGTATTTT
CASSFRTADTQYF
>TRBV5-6|NA|TRBJ2-4|few
TGTGCCAGCAGCTTTTCATCTCTGTCGGGCATTCAGTACTTC
CASSFSSLSGIQYF
>TRBV7-2|NA|TRBJ1-2|NA
TGTGCCAGCAGCTTAAACTCCAACTATGGCTACACCTTC
CASSLNSNYGYTF
>TRBV5-1|NA|TRBJ1-2|NA
TGCGCCAGCAGCTTTGTTGCAGGGGATGGCTACACCTTC
CASSFVAGDGYTF
>TRBV28|NA|TRBJ2-7|NA
TGTGCCAGCAAGGACCGGGGCCCTGGGCAGTACTTC
CASKDRGPGQYF
>TRBV5-1|TRBD2|TRBJ2-3|few
TGCGCCAGCAGCTTGGAGACTAGCGGAGATACGCAGTATTTT
CASSLETSGDTQYF
>TRBV25-1|NA|TRBJ1-1|NA
TGTGCCAGCAGAAAAAACACTGAAGCTTTCTTT
CASRKNTEAFF
>TRBV18|NA|TRBJ1-3|NA
TGTGCCAGCTCACCACAGTCCGGAAACACCATATATTTT
CASSPQSGNTIYF
>TRBV7-2|NA|TRBJ2-7|few
TGTGCCAGCAGCTTCAATACCGACAGCTACGAGCAGTACTTC
CASSFNTDSYEQYF
>TRBV7-2|NA|TRBJ2-1|NA
TGTGCCAGCAGCTTAGACAGGGACTCCTACAATGAGCAGTTCTTC
CASSLDRDSYNEQFF
>TRBV29-1|NA|TRBJ1-2|NA
TGCAGCGTTGAAGATAGGGGTACTGAGGGCTACACCTTC
CSVEDRGTEGYTF
>TRBV30|TRBD1|TRBJ2-7|NA
TGTGCCTGGTGCCGGGACAGGGCCTACGAGCAGTACTTC
CAWCRDRAYEQYF
>TRBV27|TRBD1|TRBJ1-2|NA
TGTGCCAGCAGTTCTCACACAGGGGCGGGTAGAGGCTACACCTTC
CASSSHTGAGRGYTF
>TRBV29-1|TRBD2|TRBJ2-3|once
TGCAGCGTTCTAGCGGGGGGCGGTACAGATACGCAGTATTTT
CSVLAGGGTDTQYF
>TRBV30|NA|TRBJ1-1|NA
TGTGCCTGGAGTGTGGGGTTGGAGGCTGAAGCTTTCTTT
CAWSVGLEAEAFF
>TRBV2|NA|TRBJ1-1|NA
TGTGCCAGCAGTACCCAAGGACGGAACACTGAAGCTTTCTTT
CASSTQGRNTEAFF
>TRBV27|NA|TRBJ2-7|once
TGTGCCAGCAGTTTGCTGTTCCAGTCCCACGAGCAGTACTTC
CASSLLFQSHEQYF
>TRBV27|TRBD2|TRBJ2-3|NA
TGTGCCAGCAGTTTCCAGCTAGCGGGACCAGATACGCAGTATTTT
CASSFQLAGPDTQYF
>TRBV29-1|TRBD1|TRBJ1-1|NA
TGCAGCGGCGCGATTCAGGGGGACACTGAAGCTTTCTTT
CSGAIQGDTEAFF
>TRBV7-2|NA|TRBJ2-3|NA
TGTGCCAGCAGCGTGGATTGGGGGGATACGCAGTATTTT
CASSVDWGDTQYF
>TRBV4-3|NA|TRBJ2-5|NA
TGCGCCAGCAGCCAAGATTACAGGGACGAGACCCAGTACTTC
CASSQDYRDETQYF
>TRBV4-1|TRBD2|TRBJ2-4|NA
TGCGCCAGTAGCCAAAGGACTAGCGGGACGGCCCTAAACATTCAGTACTTC
CASSQRTSGTALNIQYF
>TRBV29-1|NA|TRBJ2-7|NA
TGCAGCGTTGAAGGCGGAGGGGATTCCTACGAGCAGTACTTC
CSVEGGGDSYEQYF
>TRBV5-1|NA|TRBJ2-7|once
TGCGCCAGCAGCATGGACAGTCTGCAGCAGTACTTC
CASSMDSLQQYF
>TRBV7-2|TRBD1|TRBJ1-6|NA
TGTGCCAGCAGCGAGCGGACAGGGGCCTTCAATTCACCCCTCCACTTT
CASSERTGAFNSPLHF
>TRBV15|NA|TRBJ2-6|once
TGTGCCACCAGCAGGGAACGGTCCTCTGGGGCCAACGTCCTGACTTTC
CATSRERSSGANVLTF
>TRBV30|NA|TRBJ2-1|NA
TGTGCCTGGAGTGCCCTGGTGGGGGGAGAGGGTGAGCAGTTCTTC
CAWSALVGGEGEQFF
>TRBV18|NA|TRBJ1-1|many
TGTGCCAGCTCACCACTGGGACATATGAACACTGAAGCTTTCTTT
CASSPLGHMNTEAFF